This is a list of T cell receptor beta chains from one sample in a study of cytomegalovirus exposure and HLA in healthy donors. TCRdb's copy holds only in-frame clones and misses some; the assay was immunoSEQ multiplex PCR. The data contain about 250,000 clones, about 90% of them singletons. The sequenced sample was PBMCs. The receptors here all came from a man aged 18 to 30 in good health and CMV-seropositive. CDR3s include the opening cysteine and the closing phenylalanine or tryptophan. D genes are given only for firm matches. Only part of the rows carry a size: once, few, many, or a class if the clone is expanded.

- TRBJ2-1 TRBV14 - CASSQGGEGGQFF TGTGCCAGCAGCCAAGGGGGTGAGGGCGGGCAGTTCTTC
TRBD1 TRBJ1-2 TRBV2 once CASSDQGQGNGYTF TGTGCCAGCAGTGATCAGGGACAGGGGAATGGCTACACCTTC
TRBD1 TRBJ1-4 TRBV29-1 few CSGDRVHPISTNEKLFF TGCAGCGGGGACAGGGTTCACCCTATTTCAACTAATGAAAAACTGTTTTTT
- TRBJ2-7 TRBV6-1 - CASSDLPGPPYEQYF TGTGCCAGCAGTGACCTGCCGGGGCCCCCCTACGAGCAGTACTTC
- TRBJ2-7 TRBV27 - CASSLVGQASYEQYF TGTGCCAGCAGTTTAGTGGGGCAGGCCTCCTACGAGCAGTACTTC
- TRBJ2-5 TRBV7-2 - CASSFPGVQETQYF TGTGCCAGCAGCTTCCCCGGGGTCCAAGAGACCCAGTACTTC
- TRBJ2-7 TRBV6-5 - CASSRARRRSEQYF TGTGCCAGCAGTCGTGCGCGCCGTCGGAGCGAGCAGTACTTC
TRBD2 TRBJ2-1 TRBV5-1 few CASSEGTSGSNEQFF TGCGCCAGCAGCGAGGGGACTAGCGGGAGTAATGAGCAGTTCTTC
- TRBJ1-5 TRBV29-1 - CSVGTGAGNQPQHF TGCAGCGTTGGGACGGGGGCCGGCAATCAGCCCCAGCATTTT
TRBD2 TRBJ2-7 TRBV5-6 - CASSSLAGVHEQYF TGTGCCAGCAGCTCGTTAGCGGGAGTCCACGAGCAGTACTTC
- TRBJ2-1 TRBV4-2 - CASSQDFRTIYYNEQFF TGTGCCAGCAGCCAAGATTTCCGGACAATATACTACAATGAGCAGTTCTTC
TRBD1 TRBJ2-2 TRBV13 - CASSAGTGGTGELFF TGTGCCAGCAGCGCAGGGACAGGGGGCACCGGGGAGCTGTTTTTT
TRBD2 TRBJ2-3 TRBV27 - CASSFDREASTDTQYF TGTGCCAGCAGTTTTGATCGGGAGGCCAGCACAGATACGCAGTATTTT
TRBD1 TRBJ2-7 TRBV19 - CASSIRGQFYEQYF TGTGCCAGTAGTATAAGGGGACAGTTCTACGAGCAGTACTTC